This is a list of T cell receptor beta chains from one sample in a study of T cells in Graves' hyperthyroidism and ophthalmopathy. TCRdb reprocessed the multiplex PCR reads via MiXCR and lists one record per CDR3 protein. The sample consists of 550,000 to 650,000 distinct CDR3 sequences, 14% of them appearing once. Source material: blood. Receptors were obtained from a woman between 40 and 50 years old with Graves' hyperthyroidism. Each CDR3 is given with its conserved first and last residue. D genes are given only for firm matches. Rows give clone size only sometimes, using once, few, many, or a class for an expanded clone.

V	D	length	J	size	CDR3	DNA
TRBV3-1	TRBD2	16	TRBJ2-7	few	CASSLTSGTRTYEQYF	TGTGCCAGCAGCCTAACTAGCGGGACCCGTACCTACGAGCAGTACTTC
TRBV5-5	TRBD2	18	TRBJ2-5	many	CASSFPGTSARLQETQYF	TGTGCCAGCAGCTTTCCCGGGACTAGCGCCCGCTTACAAGAGACCCAGTACTTC
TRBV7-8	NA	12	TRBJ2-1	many	CASRARGAEQFF	TGTGCCAGCAGGGCCCGCGGAGCTGAGCAGTTCTTC
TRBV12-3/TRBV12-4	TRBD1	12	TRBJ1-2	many	CASSRDSNGYTF	TGTGCCAGCAGTCGGGACAGTAATGGCTACACCTTC
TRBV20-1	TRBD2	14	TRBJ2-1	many	CSAQGTSAYNEQFF	TGCAGTGCACAAGGGACTAGCGCCTACAATGAGCAGTTCTTC
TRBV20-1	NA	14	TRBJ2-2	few	CSASGRSSTGELFF	TGCAGTGCTAGCGGGAGATCGAGCACCGGGGAGCTGTTTTTT
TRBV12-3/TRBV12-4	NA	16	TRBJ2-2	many	CASSHGRQENTGELFF	TGTGCCAGCAGCCACGGGAGACAGGAGAACACCGGGGAGCTGTTTTTT
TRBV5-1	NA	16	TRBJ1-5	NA	CASSPGGGSSNQPQHF	TGCGCCAGCAGCCCCGGAGGTGGGAGTAGCAATCAGCCCCAGCATTTT
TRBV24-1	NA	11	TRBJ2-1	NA	CATSVYNEQFF	TGTGCCACCAGTGTGTACAATGAGCAGTTCTTC
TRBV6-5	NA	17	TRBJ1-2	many	CASSYGLQQGLNYGYTF	TGTGCCAGCAGTTACGGTCTCCAACAGGGACTGAACTATGGCTACACCTTC